The 9 T cell receptor beta chains given below trace back to one sample, sequenced in a study of blood T cell repertoires in COVID-19. Method: immunoSEQ multiplex PCR; TCRdb's copy keeps in-frame clones and lacks some. The profile shows some 120,000 clones, around 86% of them singletons. The sequencing input was peripheral blood. The receptors were gathered from a man at least 80 years old with active or convalescent COVID-19.

The J gene is TRBJ1-5, the V gene TRBV28, with 9 bases lining up with TRBD1. The CDR3 totals 15 residues. The trim removed 4 bases at V and 5 bases at J, leaving 6 bases unmatched. Germline assignment: CDR1 MDHEN and CDR2 SYDVKM. Written as DNA, the CDR3 is TGTGCCAGCAGTTATGGGACAGGGCGTTATCAGCCCCAGCATTTT. Amino acids: CASSYGTGRYQPQHF.

The CDR3 nucleotides are TGCGCCAGCAGCTTGTCCCGGAACACTGAAGCTTTCTTT. This encodes CASSLSRNTEAFF. The V gene is TRBV5-1, the J gene TRBJ1-1; D is unclear. The germline V and J ends were trimmed by 1 base and 1 base, with 5 bases remaining between them. CDR1 is SGHRS and CDR2 is YFSETQ in the germline V gene. The CDR3 contains 13 residues.

V and J are TRBV12-3 or TRBV12-4 and TRBJ2-3; D uncertain. The CDR3 spans 13 residues. V lost 2 bases and J 7 bases, leaving 10 bases between the germline ends. CDR3 loop: CASSLTAFYTQYF. The CDR3 nucleotides are TGTGCCAGCAGTTTAACAGCTTTTTATACGCAGTATTTT.

The rearrangement uses TRBV18 and TRBJ2-7; weak D call: TRBD1 (6 bases). The CDR3 length is 14 residues. The V end lost 4 bases, the J end lost 3 bases, and 13 bases lay between the germline ends. Looked up from germline, CDR1 is KGHSH and CDR2 is LQKENI. The CDR3 DNA is TGTGCCAGCTCACGCCGCCGGGACAACTACGAGCAGTACTTC. Protein: CASSRRRDNYEQYF.

This clone was counted a single time. This chain connects TRBV5-1 to TRBJ2-1; 16 bases match TRBD2. The trim removed 4 bases at V and 2 bases at J, leaving 3 bases unmatched. Germline V lookup: CDR1 SGHRS, CDR2 YFSETQ. The CDR3 covers 17 residues. As DNA, the CDR3 is TGCGCCAGCAGCACGGGACTAGCGGGAGGGCCCTACAATGAGCAGTTCTTC. Protein sequence: CASSTGLAGGPYNEQFF.

The genes are TRBV10-3 and TRBJ1-3; 8 bases agree with TRBD1. The CDR3 is made up of 15 amino acids. Germline loops: CDR1 ENHRY, CDR2 SYGVKD. The V segment lost 3 bases and the J segment 3 bases; nucleotides outside the gene matches: 4. The CDR3: CAISEGQGRGNTIYF. The CDR3 DNA sequence: TGTGCCATCAGTGAAGGACAGGGTCGTGGAAACACCATATATTTT.

This clone was picked up a small number of times. The chain is built from TRBV30 and TRBJ1-6; 7 bases are a match to TRBD1. The germline V gene has CDR1 GTSNPN and CDR2 SVGIG (reference sequence). The J segment lost 7 bases and the V segment lost 3 bases, leaving 6 bases of the junction unmatched. There are 14 residues in the CDR3. CDR3 residues: CAWSGQGGNSPLHF. The CDR3 bases are TGTGCCTGGAGCGGGCAGGGGGGAAATTCACCCCTCCACTTT.

V gene TRBV7-2 combines with J gene TRBJ1-5; 7 nucleotides line up with TRBD1. J was trimmed by 4 bases and V by 5 bases; bases with no gene match: 11. CDR1 and CDR2 from the germline V gene are SGHTA and FQGNSA. The CDR3 contains 16 residues. CDR3 loop: CASSRTGLSLNQPQHF. For the CDR3, the DNA is TGTGCCAGCAGCAGGACAGGTCTATCTTTAAATCAGCCCCAGCATTTT.

This sequence joins TRBV28 and TRBJ2-2, with unresolved D. Germline loops: CDR1 MDHEN, CDR2 SYDVKM. The CDR3 sequence is 14 residues long. Trimming left V 3 bases short and J 4 bases short, with 9 bases between. The CDR3 DNA is TGTGCCAGCAGTTTTCTCGGAGTCACCGGGGAGCTGTTTTTT. This encodes CASSFLGVTGELFF.